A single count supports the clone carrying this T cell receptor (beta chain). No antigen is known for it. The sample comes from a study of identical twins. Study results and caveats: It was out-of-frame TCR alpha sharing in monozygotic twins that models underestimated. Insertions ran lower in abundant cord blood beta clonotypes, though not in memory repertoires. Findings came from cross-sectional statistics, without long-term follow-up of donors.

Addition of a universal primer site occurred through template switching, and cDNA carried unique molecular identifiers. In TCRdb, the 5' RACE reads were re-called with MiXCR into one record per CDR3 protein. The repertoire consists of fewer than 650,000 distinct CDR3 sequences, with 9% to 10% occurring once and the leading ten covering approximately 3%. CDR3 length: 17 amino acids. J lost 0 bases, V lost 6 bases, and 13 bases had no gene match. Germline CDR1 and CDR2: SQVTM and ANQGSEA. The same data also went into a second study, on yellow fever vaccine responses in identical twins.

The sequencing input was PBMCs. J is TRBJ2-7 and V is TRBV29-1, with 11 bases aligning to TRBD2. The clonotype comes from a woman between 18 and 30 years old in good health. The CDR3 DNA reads TGCAGCGTGACAGGAACCCGGGGACTAGCGGTCTCCTACGAGCAGTACTTC. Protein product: CSVTGTRGLAVSYEQYF.